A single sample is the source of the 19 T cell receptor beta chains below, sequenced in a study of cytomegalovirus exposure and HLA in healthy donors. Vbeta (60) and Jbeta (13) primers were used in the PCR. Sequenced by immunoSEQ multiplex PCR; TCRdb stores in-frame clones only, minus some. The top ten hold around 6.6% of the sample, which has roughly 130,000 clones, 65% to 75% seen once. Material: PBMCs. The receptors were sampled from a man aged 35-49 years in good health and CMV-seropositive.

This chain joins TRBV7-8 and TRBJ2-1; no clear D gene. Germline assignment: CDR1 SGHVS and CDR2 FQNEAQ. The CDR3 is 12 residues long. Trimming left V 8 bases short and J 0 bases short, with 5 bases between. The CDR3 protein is CASHFSYNEQFF. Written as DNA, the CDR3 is TGTGCCAGCCACTTCTCCTACAATGAGCAGTTCTTC.

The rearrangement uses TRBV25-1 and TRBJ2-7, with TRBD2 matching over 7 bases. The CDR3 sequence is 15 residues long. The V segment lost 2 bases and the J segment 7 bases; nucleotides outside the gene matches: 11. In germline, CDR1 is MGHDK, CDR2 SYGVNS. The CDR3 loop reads CASSEINTGGREQYF. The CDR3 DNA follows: TGTGCCAGCAGTGAAATAAATACGGGAGGTCGAGAGCAGTACTTC.

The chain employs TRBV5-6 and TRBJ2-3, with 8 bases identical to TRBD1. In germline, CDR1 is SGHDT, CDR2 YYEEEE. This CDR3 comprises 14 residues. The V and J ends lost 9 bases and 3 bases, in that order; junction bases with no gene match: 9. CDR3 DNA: TGTGCCACCAGAACAGGGGGAACGACAGATACGCAGTATTTT. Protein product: CATRTGGTTDTQYF.

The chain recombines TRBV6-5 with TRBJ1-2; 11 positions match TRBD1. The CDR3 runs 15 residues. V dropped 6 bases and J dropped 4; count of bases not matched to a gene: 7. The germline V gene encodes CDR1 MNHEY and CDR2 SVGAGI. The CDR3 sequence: CASRPGTGGAYGYTF. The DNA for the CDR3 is TGTGCCAGCAGACCCGGGACAGGGGGGGCCTATGGCTACACCTTC.

The CDR3 protein is CASIKGASGRFANTGELFF. CDR3 nucleotides: TGTGCCAGTATAAAAGGGGCTAGCGGGAGGTTCGCGAACACCGGGGAGCTGTTTTTT. The chain has TRBV19 and TRBJ2-2; 11 nucleotides line up with TRBD2. With 7 bases clipped from V and 0 bases from J, the junction kept 13 bases outside the gene matches. The CDR3 has 19 residues. CDR1 and CDR2 from the germline V gene are LNHDA and SQIVND (reference sequence). Together with reference TRBV19 and TRBJ2-2, the CDR3 gives the full variable domain: DGGITQSPKYLFRKEGQNVTLSCEQNLNHDAMYWYRQDPGQGLRLIYYSQIVNDFQKGDIAEGYSVSREKKESFPLTVTSAQKNPTAFYLCASIKGASGRFANTGELFFGEGSRLTVL.

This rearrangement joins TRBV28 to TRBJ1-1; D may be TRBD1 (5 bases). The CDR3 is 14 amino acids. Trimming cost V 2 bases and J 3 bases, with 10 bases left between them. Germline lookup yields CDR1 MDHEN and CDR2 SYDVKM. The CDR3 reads CASSLVREDTEAFF. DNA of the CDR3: TGTGCCAGCAGTTTAGTCAGGGAGGACACTGAAGCTTTCTTT.

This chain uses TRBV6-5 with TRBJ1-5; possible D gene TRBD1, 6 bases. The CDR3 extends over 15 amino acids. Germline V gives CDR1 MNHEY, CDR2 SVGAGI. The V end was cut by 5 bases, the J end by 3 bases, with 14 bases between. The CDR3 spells CASSASGTNNQPQHF. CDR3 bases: TGTGCCAGCAGTGCCTCCGGGACAAACAATCAGCCCCAGCATTTT.

This CDR3 is CASSLPGQGGGGELFF. The CDR3, as DNA: TGTGCCAGCAGTTTACCGGGACAGGGGGGAGGCGGGGAGCTGTTTTTT. V and J are TRBV2 and TRBJ2-2; TRBD1 matches at 11 bases. Germline V gene lookup returns CDR1 SNHLY and CDR2 FYNNEI. This CDR3 is 16 amino acids long. V gave up 5 bases and J gave up 7 bases; unmatched junction bases: 9.

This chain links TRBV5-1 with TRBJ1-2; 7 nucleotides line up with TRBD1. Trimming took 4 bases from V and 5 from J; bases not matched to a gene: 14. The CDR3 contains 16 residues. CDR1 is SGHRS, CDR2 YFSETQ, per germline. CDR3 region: CASSTDPGQKIYGYTF. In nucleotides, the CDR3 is TGCGCCAGCAGCACAGATCCGGGACAGAAAATTTATGGCTACACCTTC.

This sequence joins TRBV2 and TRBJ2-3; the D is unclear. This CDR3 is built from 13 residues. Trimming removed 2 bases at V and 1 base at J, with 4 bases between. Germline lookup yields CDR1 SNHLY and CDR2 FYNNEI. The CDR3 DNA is TGTGCCAGCAGTGAACAGGGCACAGATACGCAGTATTTT. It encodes CASSEQGTDTQYF.

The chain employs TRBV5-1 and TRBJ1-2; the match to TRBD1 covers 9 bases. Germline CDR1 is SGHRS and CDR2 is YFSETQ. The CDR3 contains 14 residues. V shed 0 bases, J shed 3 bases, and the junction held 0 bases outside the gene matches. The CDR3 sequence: CASSLGQGDYGYTF. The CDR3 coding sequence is TGCGCCAGCAGCTTGGGACAGGGGGACTATGGCTACACCTTC.

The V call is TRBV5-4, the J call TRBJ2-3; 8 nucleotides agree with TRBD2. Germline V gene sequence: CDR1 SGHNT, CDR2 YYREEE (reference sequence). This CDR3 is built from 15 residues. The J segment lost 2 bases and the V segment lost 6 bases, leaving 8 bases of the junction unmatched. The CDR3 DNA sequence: TGTGCCAGCAACCCGCAGGGACTAGTCACAGATACGCAGTATTTT. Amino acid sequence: CASNPQGLVTDTQYF.

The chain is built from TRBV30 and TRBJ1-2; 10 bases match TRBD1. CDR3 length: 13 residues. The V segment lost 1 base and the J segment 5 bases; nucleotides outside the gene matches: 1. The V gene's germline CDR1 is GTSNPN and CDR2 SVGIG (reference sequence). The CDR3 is CAWSGTGGYGYTF. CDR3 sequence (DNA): TGTGCCTGGAGTGGGACAGGGGGGTATGGCTACACCTTC.

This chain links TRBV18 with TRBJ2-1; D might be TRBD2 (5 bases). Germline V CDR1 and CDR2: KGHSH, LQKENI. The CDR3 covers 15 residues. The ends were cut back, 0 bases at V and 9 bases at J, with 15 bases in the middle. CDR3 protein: CASSPPFTSDTEQFF. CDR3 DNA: TGTGCCAGCTCACCACCGTTTACTAGTGATACTGAGCAGTTCTTC.

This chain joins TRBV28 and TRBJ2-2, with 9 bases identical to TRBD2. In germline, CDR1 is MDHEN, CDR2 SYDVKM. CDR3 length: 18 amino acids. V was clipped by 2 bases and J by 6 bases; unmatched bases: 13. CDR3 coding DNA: TGTGCCAGCAGTTTAGCCCCGCGGGGGGGCTATCTTCCCGGGGAGCTGTTTTTT. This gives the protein CASSLAPRGGYLPGELFF. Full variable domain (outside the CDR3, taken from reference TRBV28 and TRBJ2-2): DVKVTQSSRYLVKRTGEKVFLECVQDMDHENMFWYRQDPGLGLRLIYFSYDVKMKEKGDIPEGYSVSREKKERFSLILESASTNQTSMYLCASSLAPRGGYLPGELFFGEGSRLTVL.

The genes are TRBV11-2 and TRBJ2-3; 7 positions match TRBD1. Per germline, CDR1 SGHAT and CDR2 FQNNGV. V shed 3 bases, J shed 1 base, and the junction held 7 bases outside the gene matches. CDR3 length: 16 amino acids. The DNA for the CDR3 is TGTGCCAGCAGCTTCGGACAGGCCCGGGGCACAGATACGCAGTATTTT. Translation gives CASSFGQARGTDTQYF.

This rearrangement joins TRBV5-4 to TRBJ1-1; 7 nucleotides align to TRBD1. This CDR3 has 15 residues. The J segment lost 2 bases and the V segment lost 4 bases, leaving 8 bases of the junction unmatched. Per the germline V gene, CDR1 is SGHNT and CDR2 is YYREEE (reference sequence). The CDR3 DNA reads TGTGCCAGCAGCCCTAGACAGGGTCCAAACACTGAAGCTTTCTTT. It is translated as CASSPRQGPNTEAFF. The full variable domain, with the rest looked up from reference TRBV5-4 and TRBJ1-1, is ETGVTQSPTHLIKTRGQQVTLRCSSQSGHNTVSWYQQALGQGPQFIFQYYREEENGRGNFPPRFSGLQFPNYSSELNVNALELDDSALYLCASSPRQGPNTEAFFGQGTRLTVV.

CDR3 DNA sequence: TGCGCCAGCAGGGAAGTTGGGGGCCGGACTGAAGCTTTCTTT. Translated, it gives CASREVGGRTEAFF. The chain recombines TRBV4-1 with TRBJ1-1; a weak D match, TRBD1 (6 bases). The CDR3 loop spans 14 amino acids. Germline CDR1 and CDR2: MGHRA and YSYEKL. Between the trimmed V and J ends, which lost 6 bases and 5 bases, there was a span of 16 bases.

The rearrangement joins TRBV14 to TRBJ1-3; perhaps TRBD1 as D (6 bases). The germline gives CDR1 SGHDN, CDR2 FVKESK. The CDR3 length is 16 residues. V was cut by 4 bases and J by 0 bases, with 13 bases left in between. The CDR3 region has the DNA TGTGCCAGCAGCCTACAGGGTACCTTCTCTGGAAACACCATATATTTT. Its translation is CASSLQGTFSGNTIYF.